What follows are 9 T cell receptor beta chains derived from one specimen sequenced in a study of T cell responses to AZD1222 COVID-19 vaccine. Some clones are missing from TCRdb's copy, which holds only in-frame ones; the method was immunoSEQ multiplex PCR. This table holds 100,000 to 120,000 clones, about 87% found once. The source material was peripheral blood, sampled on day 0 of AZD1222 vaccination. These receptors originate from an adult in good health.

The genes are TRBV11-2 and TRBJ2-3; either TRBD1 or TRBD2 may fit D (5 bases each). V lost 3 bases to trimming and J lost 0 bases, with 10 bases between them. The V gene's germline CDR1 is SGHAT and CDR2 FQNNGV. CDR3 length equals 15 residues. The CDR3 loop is CASSFTWGSTDTQYF. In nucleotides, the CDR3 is TGTGCCAGCAGCTTTACGTGGGGGAGCACAGATACGCAGTATTTT.

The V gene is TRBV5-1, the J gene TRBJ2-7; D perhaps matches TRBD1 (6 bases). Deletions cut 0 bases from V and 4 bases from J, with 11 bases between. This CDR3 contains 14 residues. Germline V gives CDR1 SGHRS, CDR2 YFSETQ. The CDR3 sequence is CASSLAGAIYEQYF. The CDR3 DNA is TGCGCCAGCAGCTTGGCAGGGGCAATTTACGAGCAGTACTTC.

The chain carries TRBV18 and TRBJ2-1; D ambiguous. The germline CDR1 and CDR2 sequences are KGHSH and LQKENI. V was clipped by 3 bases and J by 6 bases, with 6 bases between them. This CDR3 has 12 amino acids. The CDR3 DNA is TGTGCCAGCTCACCCGGGTCCAATGAGCAGTTCTTC. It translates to CASSPGSNEQFF.

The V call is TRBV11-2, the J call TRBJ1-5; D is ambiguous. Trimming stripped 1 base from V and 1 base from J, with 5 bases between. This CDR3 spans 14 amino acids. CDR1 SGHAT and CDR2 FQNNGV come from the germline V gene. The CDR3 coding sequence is TGTGCCAGCAGCTTAGCTGGCAGCAATCAGCCCCAGCATTTT. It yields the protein CASSLAGSNQPQHF.

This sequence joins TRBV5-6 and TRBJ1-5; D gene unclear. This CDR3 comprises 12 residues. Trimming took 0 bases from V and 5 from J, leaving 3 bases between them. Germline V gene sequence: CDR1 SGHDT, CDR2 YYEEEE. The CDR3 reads CASSLVDQPQHF. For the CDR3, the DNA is TGTGCCAGCAGCTTGGTAGATCAGCCCCAGCATTTT.

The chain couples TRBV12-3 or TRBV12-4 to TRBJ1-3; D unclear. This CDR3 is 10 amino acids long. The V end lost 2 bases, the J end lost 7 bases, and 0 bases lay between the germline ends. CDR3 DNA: TGTGCCAGCAGTTTAAACACCATATATTTT. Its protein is CASSLNTIYF.

The DNA of the CDR3 is TGTGCCAGCAGTTACTTCGGGACTAACACCGGGGAGCTGTTTTTT. Translated: CASSYFGTNTGELFF. The rearrangement uses TRBV6-5 and TRBJ2-2; D perhaps matches TRBD2 (6 bases). V was shortened by 1 base and J by 2 bases, with 8 bases between the two germline ends. The germline gives CDR1 MNHEY, CDR2 SVGAGI. CDR3 size: 15 residues.

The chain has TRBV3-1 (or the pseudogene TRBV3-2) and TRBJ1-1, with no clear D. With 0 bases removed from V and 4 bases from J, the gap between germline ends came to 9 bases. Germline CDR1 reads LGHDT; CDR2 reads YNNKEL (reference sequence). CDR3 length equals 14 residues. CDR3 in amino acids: CASSQDWAGTEAFF. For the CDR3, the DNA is TGTGCCAGCAGCCAAGATTGGGCAGGCACTGAAGCTTTCTTT.

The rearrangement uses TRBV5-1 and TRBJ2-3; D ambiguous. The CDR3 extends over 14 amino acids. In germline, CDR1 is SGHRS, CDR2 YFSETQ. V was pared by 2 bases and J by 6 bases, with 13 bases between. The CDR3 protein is CASSLSSVTDTQYF. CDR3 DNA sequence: TGCGCCAGCAGCTTATCTTCCGTTACCGATACGCAGTATTTT.